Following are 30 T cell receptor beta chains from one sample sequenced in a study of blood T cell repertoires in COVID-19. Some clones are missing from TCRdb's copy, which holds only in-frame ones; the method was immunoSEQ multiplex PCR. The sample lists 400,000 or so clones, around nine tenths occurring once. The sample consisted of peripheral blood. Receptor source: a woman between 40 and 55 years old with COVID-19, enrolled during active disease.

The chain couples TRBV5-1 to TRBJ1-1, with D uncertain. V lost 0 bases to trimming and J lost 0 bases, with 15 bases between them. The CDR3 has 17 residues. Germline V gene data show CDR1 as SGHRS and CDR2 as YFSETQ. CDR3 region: CASSLGGKHTMNTEAFF. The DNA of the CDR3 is TGCGCCAGCAGCTTGGGAGGGAAACATACGATGAACACTGAAGCTTTCTTT.

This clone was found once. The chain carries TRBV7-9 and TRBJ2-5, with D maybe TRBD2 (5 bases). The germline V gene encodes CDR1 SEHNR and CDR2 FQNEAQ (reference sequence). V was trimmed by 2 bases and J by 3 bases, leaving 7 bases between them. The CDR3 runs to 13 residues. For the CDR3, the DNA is TGTGCCAGCAGCTTAAGCGGAGAAGAGACCCAGTACTTC. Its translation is CASSLSGEETQYF.

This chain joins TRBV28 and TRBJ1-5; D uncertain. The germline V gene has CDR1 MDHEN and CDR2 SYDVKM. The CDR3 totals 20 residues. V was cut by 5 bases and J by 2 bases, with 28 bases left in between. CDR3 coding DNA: TGTGCCAGCAGTCCCCCCGTCCTATTTGCGGGGAGCGAGGGCAATCAGCCCCAGCATTTT. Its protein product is CASSPPVLFAGSEGNQPQHF.

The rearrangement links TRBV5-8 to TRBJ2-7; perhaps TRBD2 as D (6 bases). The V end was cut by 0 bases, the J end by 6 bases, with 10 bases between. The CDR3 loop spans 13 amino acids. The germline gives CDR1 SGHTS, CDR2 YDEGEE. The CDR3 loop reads CASSLVRGGEQYF. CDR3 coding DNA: TGTGCCAGCAGCTTGGTTAGGGGAGGCGAGCAGTACTTC.

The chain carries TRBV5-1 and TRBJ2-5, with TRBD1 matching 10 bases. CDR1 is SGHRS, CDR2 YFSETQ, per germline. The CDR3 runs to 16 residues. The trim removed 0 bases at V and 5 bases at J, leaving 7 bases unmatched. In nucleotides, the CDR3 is TGCGCCAGCAGCTTGGCGCCGACAGGGGGCGCGGAGACCCAGTACTTC. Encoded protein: CASSLAPTGGAETQYF.

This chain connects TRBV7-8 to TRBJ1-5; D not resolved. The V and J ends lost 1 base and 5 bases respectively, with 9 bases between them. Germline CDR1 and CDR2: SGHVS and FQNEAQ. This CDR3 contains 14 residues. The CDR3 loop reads CASSLGALDQPQHF. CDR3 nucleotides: TGTGCCAGCAGCTTAGGGGCCCTCGATCAGCCCCAGCATTTT.

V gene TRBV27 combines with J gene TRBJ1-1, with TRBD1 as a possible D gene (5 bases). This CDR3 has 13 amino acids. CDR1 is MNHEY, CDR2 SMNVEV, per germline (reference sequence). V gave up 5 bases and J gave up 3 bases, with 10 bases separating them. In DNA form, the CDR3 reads TGTGCCAGCAGTATAAAGGGGTACACTGAAGCTTTCTTT. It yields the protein CASSIKGYTEAFF.

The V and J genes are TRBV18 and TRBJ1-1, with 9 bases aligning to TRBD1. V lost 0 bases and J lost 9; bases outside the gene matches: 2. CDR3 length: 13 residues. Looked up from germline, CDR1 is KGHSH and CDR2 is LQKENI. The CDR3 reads CASSPPGTGKAFF. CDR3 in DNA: TGTGCCAGCTCACCACCCGGGACAGGGAAAGCTTTCTTT.

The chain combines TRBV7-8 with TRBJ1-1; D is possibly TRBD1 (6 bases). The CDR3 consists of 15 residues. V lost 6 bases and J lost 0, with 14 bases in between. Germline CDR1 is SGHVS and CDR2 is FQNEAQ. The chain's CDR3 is CASRAQGHLNTEAFF. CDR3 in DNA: TGTGCCAGCAGGGCACAGGGTCATTTGAACACTGAAGCTTTCTTT. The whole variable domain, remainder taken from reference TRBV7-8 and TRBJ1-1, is GAGVSQSPRYKVAKRGQDVALRCDPISGHVSLFWYQQALGQGPEFLTYFQNEAQLDKSGLPSDRFFAERPEGSVSTLKIQRTQQEDSAVYLCASRAQGHLNTEAFFGQGTRLTVV.

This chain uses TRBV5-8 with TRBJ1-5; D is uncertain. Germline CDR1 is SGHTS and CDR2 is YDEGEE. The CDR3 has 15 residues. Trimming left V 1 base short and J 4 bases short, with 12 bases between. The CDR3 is CASSLSGIGNQPQHF. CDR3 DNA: TGTGCCAGCAGCTTGTCCGGGATCGGGAATCAGCCCCAGCATTTT.

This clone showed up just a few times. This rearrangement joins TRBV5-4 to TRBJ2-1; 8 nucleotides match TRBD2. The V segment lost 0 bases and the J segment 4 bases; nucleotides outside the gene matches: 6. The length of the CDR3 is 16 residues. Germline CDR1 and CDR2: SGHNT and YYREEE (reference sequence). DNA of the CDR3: TGTGCCAGCAGCTTGGGTGGTAGCGGGAATTACAATGAGCAGTTCTTC. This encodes CASSLGGSGNYNEQFF.

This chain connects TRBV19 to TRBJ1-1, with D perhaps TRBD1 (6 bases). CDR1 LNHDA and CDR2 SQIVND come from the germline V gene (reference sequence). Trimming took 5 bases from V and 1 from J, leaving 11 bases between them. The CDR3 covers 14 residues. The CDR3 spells CASSPGQKNTEAFF. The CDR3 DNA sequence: TGTGCCAGTAGTCCTGGACAGAAGAACACTGAAGCTTTCTTT. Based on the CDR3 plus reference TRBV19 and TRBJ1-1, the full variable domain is DGGITQSPKYLFRKEGQNVTLSCEQNLNHDAMYWYRQDPGQGLRLIYYSQIVNDFQKGDIAEGYSVSREKKESFPLTVTSAQKNPTAFYLCASSPGQKNTEAFFGQGTRLTVV.

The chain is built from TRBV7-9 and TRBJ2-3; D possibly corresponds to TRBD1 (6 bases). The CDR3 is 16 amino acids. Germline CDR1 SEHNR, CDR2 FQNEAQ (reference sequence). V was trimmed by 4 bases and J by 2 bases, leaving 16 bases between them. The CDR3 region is CASSSPPGQLTDTQYF. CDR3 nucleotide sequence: TGTGCCAGCAGCTCCCCTCCGGGACAACTCACAGATACGCAGTATTTT.

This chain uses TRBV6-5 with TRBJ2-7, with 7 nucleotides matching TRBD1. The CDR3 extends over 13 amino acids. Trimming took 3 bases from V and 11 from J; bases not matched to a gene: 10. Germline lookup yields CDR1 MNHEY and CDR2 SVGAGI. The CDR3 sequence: CASSYTPGTEKYF. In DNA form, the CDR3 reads TGTGCCAGCAGTTATACTCCCGGGACAGAGAAGTACTTC.

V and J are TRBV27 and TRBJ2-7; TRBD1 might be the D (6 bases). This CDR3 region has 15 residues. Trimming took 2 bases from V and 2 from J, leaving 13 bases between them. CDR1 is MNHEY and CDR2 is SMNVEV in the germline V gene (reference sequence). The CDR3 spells CASSLRTGLAYEQYF. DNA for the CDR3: TGTGCCAGCAGTTTACGTACAGGGCTAGCCTACGAGCAGTACTTC.

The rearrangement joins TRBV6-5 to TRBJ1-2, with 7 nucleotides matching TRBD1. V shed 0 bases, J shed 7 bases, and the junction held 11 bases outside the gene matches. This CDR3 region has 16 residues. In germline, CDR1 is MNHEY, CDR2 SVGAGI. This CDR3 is CASSYSSRGAWSGYTF. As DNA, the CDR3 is TGTGCCAGCAGTTACTCCAGCAGGGGGGCTTGGAGTGGCTACACCTTC.

The CDR3 nucleotides read TGTGCCAGCAGTTCACGACAGGGAGGCACTGAAGCTTTCTTT. Encoded protein: CASSSRQGGTEAFF. The rearrangement links TRBV27 to TRBJ1-1; TRBD1 matches 7 bases. The CDR3 spans 14 residues. Germline V gives CDR1 MNHEY, CDR2 SMNVEV (reference sequence). Unmatched junction bases numbered 6, after V lost 4 bases and J lost 4 bases.

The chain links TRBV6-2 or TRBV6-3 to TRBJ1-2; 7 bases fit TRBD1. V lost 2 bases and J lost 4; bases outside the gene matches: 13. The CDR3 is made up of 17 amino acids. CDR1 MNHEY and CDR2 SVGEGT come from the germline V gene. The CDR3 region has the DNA TGTGCCAGCAGTTACGGCAGGGGGTTTCCAACCGTCTATGGCTACACCTTC. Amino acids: CASSYGRGFPTVYGYTF.

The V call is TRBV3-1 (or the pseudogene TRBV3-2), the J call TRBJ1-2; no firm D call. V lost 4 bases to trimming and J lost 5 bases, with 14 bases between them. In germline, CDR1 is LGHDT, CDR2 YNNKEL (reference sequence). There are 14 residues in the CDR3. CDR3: CASSLADFEYGYTF. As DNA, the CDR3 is TGTGCCAGCAGCCTCGCCGACTTTGAGTATGGCTACACCTTC.

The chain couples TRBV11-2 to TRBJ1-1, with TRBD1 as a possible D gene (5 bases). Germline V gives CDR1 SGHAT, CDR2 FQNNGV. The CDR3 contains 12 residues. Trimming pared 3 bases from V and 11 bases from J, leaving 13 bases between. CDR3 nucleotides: TGTGCCAGCAGCTTGGGGGGATGGTGGGCTTTCTTT. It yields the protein CASSLGGWWAFF.

The CDR3 sequence: CASSDTSANTGELFF. Written as DNA, the CDR3 is TGTGCCAGCAGTGACACGTCAGCGAACACCGGGGAGCTGTTTTTT. The chain employs TRBV28 and TRBJ2-2; no firm D call. V lost 5 bases and J lost 0, with 10 bases in between. This CDR3 comprises 15 residues. Germline CDR1 reads MDHEN; CDR2 reads SYDVKM.

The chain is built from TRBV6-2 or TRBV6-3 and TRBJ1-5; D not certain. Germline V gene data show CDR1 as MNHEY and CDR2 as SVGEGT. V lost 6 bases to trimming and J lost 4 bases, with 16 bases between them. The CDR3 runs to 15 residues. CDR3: CASSSAGNWNQPQHF. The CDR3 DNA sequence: TGTGCCAGCAGCTCTGCGGGGAATTGGAATCAGCCCCAGCATTTT.

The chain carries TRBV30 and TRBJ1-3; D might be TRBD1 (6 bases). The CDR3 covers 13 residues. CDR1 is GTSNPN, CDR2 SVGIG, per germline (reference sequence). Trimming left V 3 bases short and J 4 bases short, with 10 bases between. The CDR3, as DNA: TGTGCCTGGAGAGAAGGGGGAGGAAACACCATATATTTT. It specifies CAWREGGGNTIYF. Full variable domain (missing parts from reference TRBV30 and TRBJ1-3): SQTIHQWPATLVQPVGSPLSLECTVEGTSNPNLYWYRQAAGRGLQLLFYSVGIGQISSEVPQNLSASRPQDRQFILSSKKLLLSDSGFYLCAWREGGGNTIYFGEGSWLTVV.

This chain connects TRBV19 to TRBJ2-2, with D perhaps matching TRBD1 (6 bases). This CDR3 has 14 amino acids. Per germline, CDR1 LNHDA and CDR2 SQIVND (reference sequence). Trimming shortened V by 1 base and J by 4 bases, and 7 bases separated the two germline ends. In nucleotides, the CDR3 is TGTGCCAGTAGTATAGCCAGGGGCACCGGGGAGCTGTTTTTT. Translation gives CASSIARGTGELFF. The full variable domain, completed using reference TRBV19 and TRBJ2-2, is DGGITQSPKYLFRKEGQNVTLSCEQNLNHDAMYWYRQDPGQGLRLIYYSQIVNDFQKGDIAEGYSVSREKKESFPLTVTSAQKNPTAFYLCASSIARGTGELFFGEGSRLTVL.

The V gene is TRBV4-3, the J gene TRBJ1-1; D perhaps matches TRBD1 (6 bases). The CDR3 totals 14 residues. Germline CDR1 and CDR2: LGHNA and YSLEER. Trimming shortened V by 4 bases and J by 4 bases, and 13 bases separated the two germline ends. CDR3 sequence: CASSRGGQVTEAFF. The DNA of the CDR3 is TGCGCCAGCAGCCGGGGGGGGCAGGTCACTGAAGCTTTCTTT.

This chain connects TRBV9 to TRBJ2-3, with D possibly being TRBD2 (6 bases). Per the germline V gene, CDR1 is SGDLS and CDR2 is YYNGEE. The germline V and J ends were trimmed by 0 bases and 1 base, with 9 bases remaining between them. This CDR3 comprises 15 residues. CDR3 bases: TGTGCCAGCAGCGTAGTATCGGGGGGCACAGATACGCAGTATTTT. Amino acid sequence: CASSVVSGGTDTQYF.

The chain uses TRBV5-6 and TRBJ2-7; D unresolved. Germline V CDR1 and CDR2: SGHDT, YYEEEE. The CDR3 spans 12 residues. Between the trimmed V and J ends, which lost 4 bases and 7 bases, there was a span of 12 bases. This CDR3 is CASSQGTGEQYF. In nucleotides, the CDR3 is TGTGCCAGCAGCCAAGGAACGGGTGAGCAGTACTTC. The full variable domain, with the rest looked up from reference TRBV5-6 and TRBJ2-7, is DAGVTQSPTHLIKTRGQQVTLRCSPKSGHDTVSWYQQALGQGPQFIFQYYEEEERQRGNFPDRFSGHQFPNYSSELNVNALLLGDSALYLCASSQGTGEQYFGPGTRLTVT.

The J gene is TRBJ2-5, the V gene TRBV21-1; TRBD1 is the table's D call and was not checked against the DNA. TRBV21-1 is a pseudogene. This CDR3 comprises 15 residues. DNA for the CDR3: TGTGCCAGCAGCAGTCACAGGGATGTTGTAGAGACCCAGTACTTC. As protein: CASSSHRDVVETQYF.

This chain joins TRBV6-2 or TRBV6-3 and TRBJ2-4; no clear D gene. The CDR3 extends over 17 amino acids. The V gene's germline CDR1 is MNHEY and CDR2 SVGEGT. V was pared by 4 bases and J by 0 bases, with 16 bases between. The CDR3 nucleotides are TGTGCCAGCAGTTCCCAGACTGCGCTTCTAGCCAAAAACATTCAGTACTTC. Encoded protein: CASSSQTALLAKNIQYF.

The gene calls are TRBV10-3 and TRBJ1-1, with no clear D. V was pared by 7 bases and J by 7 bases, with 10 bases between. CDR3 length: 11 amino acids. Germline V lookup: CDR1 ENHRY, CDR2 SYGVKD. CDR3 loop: CAIMAGGEAFF. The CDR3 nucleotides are TGTGCCATCATGGCAGGTGGTGAAGCTTTCTTT.